The clone carrying this TCR beta chain was counted a single time. Its antigen is as yet unknown. These data belong to a study of T cell responses to AZD1222 COVID-19 vaccine. Generated by immunoSEQ multiplex PCR, the TCRdb table keeps only in-frame clones and is missing some. Of some 120,000 clones listed, 89% are singletons. CDR1 is LGHDT, CDR2 YNNKEL, per germline (reference sequence). The ends were cut back, 1 base at V and 1 base at J, with 10 bases in the middle. The CDR3 covers 15 residues. Study-wide points: Close to half of all spike-specific TCRs reportedly target regions of the variants that are unmutated.

Here the sequenced sample was peripheral blood, taken 28 days after the second AZD1222 dose. The receptor was derived from an adult who received the AZD1222 COVID-19 vaccine. This sequence joins TRBV3-1 (or the pseudogene TRBV3-2) and TRBJ1-1; no clear D. Here the CDR3 reads CASSQVAGSNTEAFF. The CDR3 DNA sequence: TGTGCCAGCAGCCAAGTAGCAGGCTCGAACACTGAAGCTTTCTTT.